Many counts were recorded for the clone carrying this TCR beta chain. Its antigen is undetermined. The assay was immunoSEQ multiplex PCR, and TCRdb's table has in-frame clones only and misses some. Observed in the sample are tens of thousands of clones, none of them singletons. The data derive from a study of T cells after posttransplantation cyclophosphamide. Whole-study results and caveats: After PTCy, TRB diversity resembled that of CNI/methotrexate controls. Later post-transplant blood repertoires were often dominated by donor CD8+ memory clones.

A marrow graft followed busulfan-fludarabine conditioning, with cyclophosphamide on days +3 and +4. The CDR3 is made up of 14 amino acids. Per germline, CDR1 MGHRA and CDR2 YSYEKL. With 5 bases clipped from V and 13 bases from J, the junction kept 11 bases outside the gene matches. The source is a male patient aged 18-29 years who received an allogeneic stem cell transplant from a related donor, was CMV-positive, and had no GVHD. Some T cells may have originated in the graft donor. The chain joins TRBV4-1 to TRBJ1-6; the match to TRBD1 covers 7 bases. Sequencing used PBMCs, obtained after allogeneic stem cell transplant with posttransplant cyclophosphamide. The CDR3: CASSSGGTVGPLHF. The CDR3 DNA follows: TGCGCCAGCAGCTCAGGGGGGACCGTGGGGCCCCTCCACTTT.